This T cell receptor beta chain appears in the sequencing data of a study of memory CD4+ T cells and cytomegalovirus serostatus. On the study more broadly: Donors were healthy Belgian adults, 10 or so CMV seropositive and some 24 seronegative.

On this clone: What it recognizes is unknown.

The method was immunoSEQ multiplex PCR; TCRdb's version includes in-frame clones alone and lacks a portion of them. Of nearly 60,000 clones in the sample, 81% were seen once. Single viable CD3+CD4+CD8-CD45RO+ cells were sorted as the memory CD4+ T cells. The study, taken as a whole, reports: Each of 67 CMV-associated TCRbeta sequences occurred in one to five individuals. The CMV-associated TCR signature appears largely within the CD4+ memory repertoire.

The sequenced sample was memory CD4+ T cells from blood. The clonotype comes from an adult in good health and CMV-seronegative.

The CDR3 sequence is CASSLMQGSRGYTF. The CDR3, as DNA: TGTGCCAGCAGTTTAATGCAGGGATCTCGGGGCTACACCTTC. The rearrangement links TRBV28 to TRBJ1-2; D is possibly TRBD1 (5 bases). Germline lookup yields CDR1 MDHEN and CDR2 SYDVKM. The CDR3 contains 14 residues. V lost 2 bases to trimming and J lost 8 bases, with 15 bases between them.